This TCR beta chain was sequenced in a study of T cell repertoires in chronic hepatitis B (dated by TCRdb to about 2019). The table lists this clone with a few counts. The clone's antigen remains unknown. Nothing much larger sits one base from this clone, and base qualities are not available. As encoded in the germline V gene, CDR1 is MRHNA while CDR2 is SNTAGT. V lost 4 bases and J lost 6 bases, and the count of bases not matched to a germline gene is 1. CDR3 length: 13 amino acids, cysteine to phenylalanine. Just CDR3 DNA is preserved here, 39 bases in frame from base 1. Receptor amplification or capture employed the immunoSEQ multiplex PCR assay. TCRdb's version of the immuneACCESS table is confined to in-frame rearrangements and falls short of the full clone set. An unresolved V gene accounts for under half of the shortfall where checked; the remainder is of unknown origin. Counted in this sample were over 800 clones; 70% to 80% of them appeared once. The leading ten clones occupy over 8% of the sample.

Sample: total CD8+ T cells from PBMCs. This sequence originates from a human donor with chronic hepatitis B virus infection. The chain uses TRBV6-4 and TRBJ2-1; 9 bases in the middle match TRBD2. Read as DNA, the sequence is TGTGCCAGCAGTGTTAGCGGGAGCAATGAGCAGTTCTTC. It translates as CASSVSGSNEQFF.